This T cell receptor beta chain is from a study of identical twins (dated by TCRdb to 2016 to 2017). In the study overall: To test whether fetal clonotypes persist, the study used deep sequencing on TCR alpha and beta repertoires from monozygotic twins, unrelated adults of various ages, and cord blood. To rule out contamination, the twin experiments were replicated at different times with different library preparation protocols.

The paper as a whole reports these results and caveats: Excess twin sharing in beta out-of-frame sequences was weaker because fewer shared sequences lowered the signal-to-noise ratio. Out-of-frame TCR alpha sequences shared between twins showed an excess of low generation-probability sequences compared with coincidental sharing between unrelated individuals. Abundant cord blood beta clonotypes carried fewer insertions; young adult naive repertoires showed a weaker similar trend, while memory repertoires showed none. Conclusions relied on cross-sectional statistical analysis, since the same donors could not be followed over many years. In monozygotic twins, out-of-frame TCR alpha sharing was systematically underestimated by recombination models, although the models agreed with sharing between unrelated individuals. Invariant T cells such as MAIT and iNKT could partly confound zero-insertion analyses, though diverse VJ usage argued against this for most clonotypes.

Preparation of the library involved 5' RACE. Instrument on record: Illumina HiSeq 2000. A universal primer binding site was introduced by template switching, and a unique molecular identifier was present in the final cDNA, enabling accurate counting of TCR cDNA molecules. Specific primers in the conserved constant-segment region were used to synthesize first-strand cDNA for the TCR alpha and beta chains. To control for contamination, every cDNA library carried two barcodes: a SMART-Mk sample barcode plus Illumina barcodes. Two successive PCR steps introduced TruSeq adapter sequences along with Illumina sample barcodes. TCR alpha and beta cDNA libraries were sequenced on the Illumina HiSeq platform with custom primers. The authors processed their data as follows. MiGEC was used to process raw reads and extract unique molecular identifiers, and MiXCR was used to find CDR3 positions. Recombination models were inferred per individual with the repgenHMM and IGoR tools using an EM algorithm. Shared clonotype analysis was performed with the tcR package in R, normalizing sharing by the product of cloneset sizes. To study raw recombination free of thymic and clonal selection effects, out-of-frame nonproductive sequences were analyzed. Using fastp trimming at Q25 and MiXCR clonotype assembly, TCRdb reanalyzed the public sequencing data and kept in-frame beta chains. All rows with the same CDR3 protein become a single entry with the most common DNA and genes. TCRdb assigned the V and J calls; the authors' analysis was not used. This sample is represented by fewer than 350,000 distinct CDR3 sequences; about 8.1% of them were singletons. Approximately 2.1% of the sample is held by the ten biggest clonotypes.

Only healthy Caucasian donors were included. Three pairs of female monozygotic twins, all aged 18 to 29 years, were included in the twin cohort. Using Miltenyi CD45RO+ enrichment and human naive T-cell isolation kits, memory (CD45RO+) and naive T cells were isolated from PBMC. Inclusive of the bounding cysteine and phenylalanine, the CDR3 is 14 residues long. The CDR3 DNA has 42 bases and is translated from base 1. V drops 4 bases and J drops 6 bases, leaving 17 bases in between. From the germline V gene, CDR1 is SGHRS and CDR2 is YFSETQ. At least ten counts were recorded for this clonotype. No cognate antigen has been identified for it. Base qualities are not recorded, but no much larger clone differs from it by a single base. The data were also submitted as part of a second study, on yellow fever vaccine responses in identical twins. The second study's authors report: The authors reported that the T cell response to vaccination in identical twins appeared partly convergent and partly personalized. The study precisely tracked vaccine-responding T cell clones in identical twins.

The source material was memory (CD45RO+) T cells sorted from blood. Interpreted using the paper, the cell subset or site label stands for: CD45RO+ enriched T cells. The source is a woman younger than 35 in good health. Recombination connected TRBV5-1 to TRBJ2-7; the D region possibly corresponds to TRBD1 (5 bases align). CDR3 region: CASSRLGSGSEQYF. The DNA sequence is as follows: TGCGCCAGCAGCCGCCTAGGATCAGGGTCCGAGCAGTACTTC.